The 24 T cell receptor beta chains listed next were all sequenced from one sample in a study of OX40 agonist ivuxolimab in advanced cancers. Some clones are missing from TCRdb's copy, which holds only in-frame ones; the method was immunoSEQ multiplex PCR. This table has fewer than 20,000 clones, around 78% appearing once. Material: CD4+ or CD8+ T cells sorted from blood, obtained in a trial of the OX40 agonist ivuxolimab. The origin of the receptors is an adult with an advanced solid tumor such as melanoma, head and neck, liver or kidney cancer.

The genes are TRBV10-3 and TRBJ2-3; 7 bases line up with TRBD2. Germline CDR1 reads ENHRY; CDR2 reads SYGVKD. CDR3 length: 13 amino acids. V lost 4 bases and J lost 6; bases outside the gene matches: 4. Here the CDR3 DNA reads TGTGCCATCAGTGTGGGAGGGCTCGATACGCAGTATTTT. This gives the protein CAISVGGLDTQYF.

CDR3 DNA sequence: TGTGCCAGCGGAGGGCCTAGCTCCTACGAGCAGTACTTC. Translation: CASGGPSSYEQYF. The chain couples TRBV10-3 to TRBJ2-7, with D maybe TRBD2 (6 bases). Germline V lookup: CDR1 ENHRY, CDR2 SYGVKD. Between the trimmed V and J ends, which lost 10 bases and 0 bases, there was a span of 13 bases. There are 13 residues in the CDR3.

The J gene is TRBJ1-1, the V gene TRBV18; D call uncertain. This CDR3 is built from 13 residues. V shed 3 bases and J shed 1 base, with 6 bases lying between them. From germline, CDR1 is KGHSH and CDR2 LQKENI. The DNA of the CDR3 is TGTGCCAGCTCACCTGGACCGAACACTGAAGCTTTCTTT. Protein sequence: CASSPGPNTEAFF. The full variable domain, rest sourced from reference TRBV18 and TRBJ1-1, is NAGVMQNPRHLVRRRGQEARLRCSPMKGHSHVYWYRQLPEEGLKFMVYLQKENIIDESGMPKERFSAEFPKEGPSILRIQQVVRGDSAAYFCASSPGPNTEAFFGQGTRLTVV.

This chain links TRBV5-4 with TRBJ1-1; 8 nucleotides line up with TRBD1. This CDR3 contains 16 residues. The germline V gene has CDR1 SGHNT and CDR2 YYREEE (reference sequence). V gave up 0 bases and J gave up 0 bases; unmatched junction bases: 4. DNA of the CDR3: TGTGCCAGCAGCTTGGTTAGGACAGGGCTGAACACTGAAGCTTTCTTT. Amino acid sequence: CASSLVRTGLNTEAFF.

The chain joins TRBV10-2 to TRBJ2-2; D is uncertain. Trimming removed 5 bases at V and 8 bases at J, with 12 bases between. This CDR3 region has 13 residues. Germline lookup yields CDR1 WSHSY and CDR2 SAAADI. The CDR3 is CASSPHRRGELFF. The CDR3 nucleotides are TGCGCCAGCAGTCCCCACCGACGAGGGGAGCTGTTTTTT.

The chain is built from TRBV29-1 and TRBJ1-1, with D unresolved. This CDR3 spans 12 amino acids. V gave up 5 bases and J gave up 7 bases, with 14 bases separating them. In germline, CDR1 is SQVTM, CDR2 ANQGSEA. The CDR3 loop reads CSVLEAQGEAFF. As DNA, the CDR3 is TGCAGCGTTTTGGAAGCTCAAGGTGAAGCTTTCTTT. The full variable domain, with the rest looked up from reference TRBV29-1 and TRBJ1-1, is SAVISQKPSRDICQRGTSLTIQCQVDSQVTMMFWYRQQPGQSLTLIATANQGSEATYESGFVIDKFPISRPNLTFSTLTVSNMSPEDSSIYLCSVLEAQGEAFFGQGTRLTVV.

The chain recombines TRBV6-5 with TRBJ1-4; no clear D. V was trimmed by 6 bases and J by 6 bases, leaving 8 bases between them. Germline CDR1 MNHEY, CDR2 SVGAGI. The CDR3 covers 12 residues. CDR3 amino acids: CASSLEDEKLFF. CDR3 in DNA: TGTGCCAGCAGCTTAGAGGATGAAAAACTGTTTTTT.

Sample share makes this clone medium-sized. The V and J genes are TRBV28 and TRBJ2-7, with 8 bases fitting TRBD1. CDR3 length equals 17 residues. V lost 2 bases to trimming and J lost 3 bases; unmatched junction nucleotides: 12. Germline CDR1 is MDHEN and CDR2 is SYDVKM. CDR3 in DNA: TGTGCCAGCAGTTTAAAGAGCTGGGGGACAGGCTTCTACGAGCAGTACTTC. Its translation is CASSLKSWGTGFYEQYF. Supplemented by reference TRBV28 and TRBJ2-7, the full variable domain reads DVKVTQSSRYLVKRTGEKVFLECVQDMDHENMFWYRQDPGLGLRLIYFSYDVKMKEKGDIPEGYSVSREKKERFSLILESASTNQTSMYLCASSLKSWGTGFYEQYFGPGTRLTVT.

In this sample, this clone turned up once. This rearrangement joins TRBV9 to TRBJ2-1; maybe TRBD2 (7 bases). The CDR3 contains 17 residues. The V gene's germline CDR1 is SGDLS and CDR2 YYNGEE. V lost 0 bases to trimming and J lost 4 bases, with 17 bases between them. CDR3 sequence reads: CASSVDGGGSAYNEQFF. CDR3 nucleotides: TGTGCCAGCAGCGTAGATGGGGGCGGGAGCGCGTACAATGAGCAGTTCTTC.

V and J are TRBV2 and TRBJ1-1; D is uncertain. V was cut by 5 bases and J by 0 bases, with 10 bases left in between. CDR1 and CDR2 (germline): SNHLY, FYNNEI. This CDR3 has 14 residues. CDR3: CASSPRPMNTEAFF. The CDR3 nucleotides read TGTGCCAGCAGTCCCAGACCAATGAACACTGAAGCTTTCTTT.

The chain combines TRBV28 with TRBJ2-1; D perhaps matches TRBD2 (6 bases). CDR1 is MDHEN and CDR2 is SYDVKM in the germline V gene. V dropped 5 bases and J dropped 2 bases, with 19 bases sitting between them. The CDR3 runs 17 residues. The CDR3 DNA follows: TGTGCCAGCAGTAGATTAGGAGGGGATTATCCCTACAATGAGCAGTTCTTC. Translated, it gives CASSRLGGDYPYNEQFF. The full variable domain, in which reference TRBV28 and TRBJ2-1 provide the parts outside the CDR3, is DVKVTQSSRYLVKRTGEKVFLECVQDMDHENMFWYRQDPGLGLRLIYFSYDVKMKEKGDIPEGYSVSREKKERFSLILESASTNQTSMYLCASSRLGGDYPYNEQFFGPGTRLTVL.

This clone was found once. V and J are TRBV28 and TRBJ2-5; D is unclear. Germline V gene data show CDR1 as MDHEN and CDR2 as SYDVKM. V gave up 6 bases and J gave up 4 bases, with 18 bases separating them. CDR3 length: 15 amino acids. The CDR3 sequence: CASSVGPPLGETQYF. In DNA, the CDR3 is TGTGCCAGCAGCGTCGGGCCTCCCCTGGGAGAGACCCAGTACTTC.

The chain combines TRBV5-6 with TRBJ2-5, with D perhaps given as TRBD1 or TRBD2 (6 bases each). Germline CDR1 is SGHDT and CDR2 is YYEEEE. The CDR3 length is 16 residues. The V end was cut by 0 bases, the J end by 4 bases, with 16 bases between. The CDR3 DNA follows: TGTGCCAGCAGCTTGGCCAACCGGGGGCAAGGAGAGACCCAGTACTTC. Its protein product is CASSLANRGQGETQYF.

This clone was counted between two and nine times. This chain links TRBV9 with TRBJ1-5; TRBD1 is a possible D gene (6 bases). Germline V lookup: CDR1 SGDLS, CDR2 YYNGEE. This CDR3 region has 15 residues. V lost 4 bases to trimming and J lost 3 bases, with 14 bases between them. In DNA form, the CDR3 reads TGTGCCAGCAGCCCAACGGACAGCTCCAATCAGCCCCAGCATTTT. It codes for CASSPTDSSNQPQHF.

This clone turned up a few times. V gene TRBV6-5 combines with J gene TRBJ1-4; 8 bases are a match to TRBD1. From germline, CDR1 is MNHEY and CDR2 SVGAGI. With V trimmed by 6 bases and J by 8 bases, 8 bases remained unmatched. CDR3 size: 14 residues. Here the CDR3 reads CASSLQGVGEKLFF. CDR3 in DNA: TGTGCCAGCAGCCTACAGGGGGTCGGAGAAAAACTGTTTTTT.

J is TRBJ2-6 and V is TRBV6-5; D ambiguous. V shed 0 bases and J shed 1 base, with 4 bases lying between them. The CDR3 has 15 amino acids. CDR1 is MNHEY, CDR2 SVGAGI, per germline. CDR3 bases: TGTGCCAGCAGTTACTCAGGGTCTGGGGCCAACGTCCTGACTTTC. Translating it yields CASSYSGSGANVLTF.

The chain carries TRBV15 and TRBJ2-5, with a possible D match to TRBD2 (6 bases). The CDR3 consists of 15 residues. Trimming stripped 1 base from V and 1 base from J, with 10 bases between. CDR1 and CDR2 (germline): LNHNV, YYDKDF (reference sequence). The CDR3 reads CATSRAGGTQETQYF. CDR3 DNA: TGTGCCACCAGCAGAGCCGGGGGAACCCAAGAGACCCAGTACTTC.

In its sample, this clone was seen a few times. The chain joins TRBV30 to TRBJ2-7; 10 bases map to TRBD1. Trimming at V came to 3 bases and at J to 5 bases, leaving 7 bases not matched to a gene. The germline V gene has CDR1 GTSNPN and CDR2 SVGIG (reference sequence). The CDR3 sequence is 14 residues long. The CDR3 DNA sequence: TGTGCCTGGAGGGACCGGGACAGGGGCCACGAGCAGTACTTC. The encoded protein is CAWRDRDRGHEQYF.

This clone was seen once. V and J are TRBV30 and TRBJ1-5, with D uncertain. Germline CDR1 reads GTSNPN; CDR2 reads SVGIG (reference sequence). Trimming removed 3 bases at V and 5 bases at J, with 17 bases between. The CDR3 is 15 amino acids. CDR3 region: CAWSPGSSGYQPQHF. In nucleotides, the CDR3 is TGTGCCTGGAGCCCGGGGAGCTCCGGCTATCAGCCCCAGCATTTT.

J is TRBJ2-6 and V is TRBV5-4; D unclear. V shed 3 bases and J shed 4 bases, with 8 bases lying between them. The length of the CDR3 is 14 residues. From germline, CDR1 is SGHNT and CDR2 YYREEE (reference sequence). The CDR3 DNA follows: TGTGCCAGCAGCTCGATGGGAGGGGCCAACGTCCTGACTTTC. It encodes CASSSMGGANVLTF.

The table lists this clone with a count of one. This sequence joins TRBV5-1 and TRBJ2-1; 7 nucleotides agree with TRBD2. The CDR3 is made up of 13 amino acids. The J segment lost 7 bases and the V segment lost 0 bases, leaving 1 base of the junction unmatched. Looked up from germline, CDR1 is SGHRS and CDR2 is YFSETQ. The CDR3 DNA follows: TGCGCCAGCAGCTTGGGGACTAGTAATGAGCAGTTCTTC. Amino acids: CASSLGTSNEQFF. Together with reference TRBV5-1 and TRBJ2-1, the CDR3 gives the full variable domain: KAGVTQTPRYLIKTRGQQVTLSCSPISGHRSVSWYQQTPGQGLQFLFEYFSETQRNKGNFPGRFSGRQFSNSRSEMNVSTLELGDSALYLCASSLGTSNEQFFGPGTRLTVL.

The chain combines TRBV6-6 with TRBJ1-5; 7 nucleotides line up with TRBD1. Germline trimming cut 5 bases from V and 1 base from J; bases unmatched to any gene: 8. The CDR3 length is 16 residues. CDR1 and CDR2 (germline): MNHNY, SVGAGI (reference sequence). CDR3 bases: TGTGCCAGCAGTCCCGGACAGGACATCAGCAATCAGCCCCAGCATTTT. Protein product: CASSPGQDISNQPQHF.

The genes are TRBV2 and TRBJ2-7; D could derive from TRBD1 or TRBD2 (5 bases each). Trimming pared 7 bases from V and 0 bases from J, leaving 10 bases between. CDR1 and CDR2 (germline): SNHLY, FYNNEI. The CDR3 runs 13 residues. CDR3 sequence: CASTGTASYEQYF. Written as DNA, the CDR3 is TGTGCCAGCACCGGGACGGCCTCCTACGAGCAGTACTTC.

This clone was seen just once. CDR3 region: CASSLDLGPVVGLTF. In DNA form, the CDR3 reads TGTGCCAGCAGCTTAGATTTGGGGCCAGTTGTGGGCCTCACCTTC. The V and J genes are TRBV11-2 and TRBJ1-2, with TRBD1 as a possible D gene (5 bases). V lost 0 bases and J lost 13, with 21 bases in between. This CDR3 is built from 15 residues. Germline loops: CDR1 SGHAT, CDR2 FQNNGV. Supplemented by reference TRBV11-2 and TRBJ1-2, the full variable domain reads EAGVAQSPRYKIIEKRQSVAFWCNPISGHATLYWYQQILGQGPKLLIQFQNNGVVDDSQLPKDRFSAERLKGVDSTLKIQPAKLEDSAVYLCASSLDLGPVVGLTFGSGTRLTVV.